The 8 T cell receptor beta chains in this list originate from one sample, sequenced in a study of blood T cells in healthy people across ages (dated by TCRdb to the mid-2010s). Library preparation was by 5' RACE. For sequencing, an Illumina HiSeq 2500 was employed. A second roughly 7 to 11 cycle PCR used a sample-barcoded 5' primer and a J-beta primer mix. TCRdb took the public reads, trimmed them with fastp at Q25, ran MiXCR for clone calling and kept in-frame beta chains. Rows are unified per CDR3 protein, each entry keeping the most common DNA and genes. This sample gives 750,000 to 1,000,000 distinct CDR3 sequences in total; just under 30% of them show up just once. The ten largest clones take up roughly a tenth of the sample. This same sample was also taken into another study, of T cells of mothers and their children.

Material: blood. The receptor source for this set is a woman aged 40 to 50 in good health.

A note on this clonotype: A clone one base away is much larger, so this may be a read error. The chain carries TRBV20-1 and TRBJ2-4; D ambiguous. TRBJ2-7 matches the DNA end more closely, so the J call is doubtful. Germline CDR1 DFQATT, CDR2 SNEGSKA (reference sequence). CDR3 length: 11 residues. CDR3 amino acids: CRASFGHEQYF. CDR3 nucleotide sequence: TGCAGGGCTAGTTTTGGCCACGAGCAGTACTTC.

The chain carries TRBV18 and TRBJ2-3, with 11 bases matching TRBD1. Germline V CDR1 and CDR2: KGHSH, LQKENI. CDR3 length: 16 residues. V was clipped by 5 bases and J by 4 bases; unmatched bases: 8. The CDR3: CASSDGQGAYADTQYF. CDR3 DNA sequence: TGTGCCAGCTCAGATGGACAGGGGGCTTACGCAGATACGCAGTATTTT.

The rearrangement uses TRBV28 and TRBJ2-1; 10 bases fit TRBD1. This CDR3 has 16 amino acids. CDR1 and CDR2 (germline): MDHEN, SYDVKM. Germline trimming cut 6 bases from V and 3 bases from J; bases unmatched to any gene: 8. CDR3 nucleotides: TGTGCCAGCAGCCCGGGGGGACAGGGGAACTACAATGAGCAGTTCTTC. This translates into CASSPGGQGNYNEQFF. Looking up the rest from reference TRBV28 and TRBJ2-1 gives the full variable domain: DVKVTQSSRYLVKRTGEKVFLECVQDMDHENMFWYRQDPGLGLRLIYFSYDVKMKEKGDIPEGYSVSREKKERFSLILESASTNQTSMYLCASSPGGQGNYNEQFFGPGTRLTVL.

The chain uses TRBV24-1 and TRBJ2-1; D ambiguous. V was clipped by 7 bases and J by 6 bases, with 18 bases between them. The CDR3 loop spans 15 amino acids. Germline V gene lookup returns CDR1 KGHDR and CDR2 SFDVKD. The CDR3 nucleotides read TGTGCCACCAGCGAACCGGGCTCAAAAGGCAATGAGCAGTTCTTC. This encodes CATSEPGSKGNEQFF.

This chain links TRBV3-1 with TRBJ2-3; 8 nucleotides match TRBD1. This CDR3 region has 15 residues. Looked up from germline, CDR1 is LGHDT and CDR2 is YNNKEL (reference sequence). J was trimmed by 1 base and V by 4 bases; bases with no gene match: 4. The CDR3 loop is CASSLTGDRTDTQYF. CDR3 DNA sequence: TGTGCCAGCAGCCTGACAGGGGACCGCACAGATACGCAGTATTTT.

The chain is built from TRBV6-5 and TRBJ2-2, with 9 nucleotides matching TRBD1. The ends lost 9 bases at V and 6 bases at J; junction bases unmatched: 14. The CDR3 runs 16 residues. Per germline, CDR1 MNHEY and CDR2 SVGAGI. The CDR3 coding sequence is TGTGCCAGTAGATACCCCGGGACAGGGTCTTCCGGGGAGCTGTTTTTT. This translates into CASRYPGTGSSGELFF.

This clonotype was counted a few times. The chain employs TRBV9 and TRBJ1-1; a weak D match, TRBD1 (6 bases). The ends were cut back, 4 bases at V and 4 bases at J, with 14 bases in the middle. This CDR3 is 14 amino acids long. CDR1 and CDR2 from the germline V gene are SGDLS and YYNGEE. The CDR3, as DNA: TGTGCCAGCAGCCCGAGGGGGGGGATCACTGAAGCTTTCTTT. Translating it yields CASSPRGGITEAFF.

This clonotype occurred many times. This chain connects TRBV10-3 to TRBJ2-7; 9 positions match TRBD2. V lost 0 bases to trimming and J lost 6 bases; unmatched junction nucleotides: 6. Per the germline V gene, CDR1 is ENHRY and CDR2 is SYGVKD. The length of the CDR3 is 15 residues. CDR3 bases: TGTGCCATCAGTGAGTCGCAGTTAGCGGGGGTCGAGCAGTACTTC. This codes for CAISESQLAGVEQYF.